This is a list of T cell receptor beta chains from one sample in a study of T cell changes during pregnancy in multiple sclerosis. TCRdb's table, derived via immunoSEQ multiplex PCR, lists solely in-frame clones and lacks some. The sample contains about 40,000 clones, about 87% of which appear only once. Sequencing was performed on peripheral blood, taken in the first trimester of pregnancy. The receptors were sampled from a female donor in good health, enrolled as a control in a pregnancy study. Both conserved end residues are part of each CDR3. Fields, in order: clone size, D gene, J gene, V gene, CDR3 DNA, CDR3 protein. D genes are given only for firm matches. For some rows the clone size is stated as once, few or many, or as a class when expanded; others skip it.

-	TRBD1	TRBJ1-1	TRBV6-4	TGTGCCAGCAGTTCAGCCCCAGGGGGCACTGAAGCTTTCTTT	CASSSAPGGTEAFF
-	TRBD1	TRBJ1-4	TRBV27	TGTGCCAGCAGTCTCTACAGGGGACAGGGCTTTGAAAAACTGTTTTTT	CASSLYRGQGFEKLFF
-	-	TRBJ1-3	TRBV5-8	TGTGCCAGCAGCTTGGTGGCAGGGGGAAACACCATATATTTT	CASSLVAGGNTIYF
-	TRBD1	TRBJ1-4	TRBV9	TGTGCCAGCAGCTCAGGGACAGGGTTAAATGAAAAACTGTTTTTT	CASSSGTGLNEKLFF
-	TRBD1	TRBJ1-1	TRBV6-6	TGTGCCAGCAGTTACGACAGGGGGAACACTGAAGCTTTCTTT	CASSYDRGNTEAFF
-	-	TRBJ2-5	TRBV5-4	TGTGCCAGCAGCTCCCCCGGACGGGGGCAAGAGACCCAGTACTTC	CASSSPGRGQETQYF
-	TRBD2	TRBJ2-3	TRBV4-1	TGCGCCAGCAGCCAAGCCGTGACTAGCGGGGGCACAGATACGCAGTATTTT	CASSQAVTSGGTDTQYF
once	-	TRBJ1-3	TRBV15	TGTGCCACCAGTCCCTCGAGCTCTGGAAACACCATATATTTT	CATSPSSSGNTIYF
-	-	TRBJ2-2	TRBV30	TGTGCCTGGATTCCGGACACCGGGGAGCTGTTTTTT	CAWIPDTGELFF
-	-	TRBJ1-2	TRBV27	TGTGCCAGCAGGCCCGGGGGGGGAGGGGATGGCTACACCTTC	CASRPGGGGDGYTF
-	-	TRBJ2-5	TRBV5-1	TGCGCCAGCAGCTTGGATCGGACAGCCTACCAGTACTTC	CASSLDRTAYQYF
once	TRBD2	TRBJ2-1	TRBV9	TGTGCCAGCAGCGTAGCATCCAGCGGGGTGGATCATGAGCAGTTCTTC	CASSVASSGVDHEQFF
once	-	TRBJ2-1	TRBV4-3	TGCGCCAGCAGCCAAGATGGCAGGGGGGCCTACAATGAGCAGTTCTTC	CASSQDGRGAYNEQFF
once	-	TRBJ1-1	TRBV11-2	TGTGCCAGCAGCCAGGGCCGGGGAGGGAGGAACACTGAAGCTTTCTTT	CASSQGRGGRNTEAFF
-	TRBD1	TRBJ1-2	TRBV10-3	TGTGCCATCAGTGAGTCGGGACTCCAGGGGGACTATGGCTACACCTTC	CAISESGLQGDYGYTF
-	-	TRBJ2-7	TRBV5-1	TGCGCCAGCAGTCCTAGCAGCTACGAGCAGTACTTC	CASSPSSYEQYF
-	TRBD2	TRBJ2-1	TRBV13	TGTGCCAGCAGCTTTAGAAGTCGGGAGGCCTACAATGAGCAGTTCTTC	CASSFRSREAYNEQFF
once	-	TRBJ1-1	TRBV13	TGTGCCAGCAGCTTACAGGGGACTGAAGCTTTCTTT	CASSLQGTEAFF
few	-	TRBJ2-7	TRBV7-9	TGTGCCAGCAGCTTGAGGTCCTACGAGCAGTACTTC	CASSLRSYEQYF
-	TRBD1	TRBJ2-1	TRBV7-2	TGTGCCAGCAGCTTATTGGGGACAGATTACAATGAGCAGTTCTTC	CASSLLGTDYNEQFF
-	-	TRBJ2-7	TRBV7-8	TGTGCCAGCCTCTTTGGTCGAAATCGCCGTGAGGATAGGGAGCAGTACTTC	CASLFGRNRREDREQYF
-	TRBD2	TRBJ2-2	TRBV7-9	TGTGCCAGCAGACCACCGGGACTAGCGGCCGGGGAGCTGTTTTTT	CASRPPGLAAGELFF
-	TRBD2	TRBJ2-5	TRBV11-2	TGTGCCAGCACCCGGGCGGGGGGGGTGGTGGAGACCCAGTACTTC	CASTRAGGVVETQYF
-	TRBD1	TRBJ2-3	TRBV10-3	TGTGCCATCAGCCAGAGGGGACAGTCCGTTAGCACAGATACGCAGTATTTT	CAISQRGQSVSTDTQYF
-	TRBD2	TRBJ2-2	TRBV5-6	TGTGCCAGCAGCTTGCGGACTAGCGGGGGGGCCGGGGAGCTGTTTTTT	CASSLRTSGGAGELFF
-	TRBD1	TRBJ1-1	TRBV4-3	TGCGCCAGCAGCCAAGGGACAGGGTTGTTCACTGAAGCTTTCTTT	CASSQGTGLFTEAFF
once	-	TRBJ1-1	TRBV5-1	TGCGCCAGCAGCTTGGGACAGGAGCTGAACACTGAAGCTTTCTTT	CASSLGQELNTEAFF
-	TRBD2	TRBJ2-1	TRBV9	TGTGCCAGCAGCGTACCCTCTAGCGGGGGGAGCTCCTACAATGAGCAGTTCTTC	CASSVPSSGGSSYNEQFF
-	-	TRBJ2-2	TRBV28	TGTGCCAGCAGCAACACAGGGTTCACCGGGGAGCTGTTTTTT	CASSNTGFTGELFF
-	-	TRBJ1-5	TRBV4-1	TGCGCCAGCAGCCAAGAAAGGTCGGCGGATCAGCCCCAGCATTTT	CASSQERSADQPQHF
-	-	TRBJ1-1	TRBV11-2	TGTGCCAGCAGCTCACCCAGGGGCAGGGACACTGAAGCTTTCTTT	CASSSPRGRDTEAFF
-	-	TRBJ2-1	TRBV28	-	CASSSSGGRYNEQFF
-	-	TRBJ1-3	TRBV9	TGTGCCAGCAGCGTAGGGCAGGAATGGTCTGGAAACACCATATATTTT	CASSVGQEWSGNTIYF
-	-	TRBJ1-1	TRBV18	TGTGCCAGCTCACTCGAGGTTCTGAACACTGAAGCTTTCTTT	CASSLEVLNTEAFF
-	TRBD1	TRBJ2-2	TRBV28	TGTGCCAGCAGTCCAGACAGGGTAGGGGAGCTGTTTTTT	CASSPDRVGELFF
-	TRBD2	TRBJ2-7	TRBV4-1	TGCGCCAGCAGCCAAGAGCCTTTTTCAGCGGGAGCCTACGAGCAGTACTTC	CASSQEPFSAGAYEQYF
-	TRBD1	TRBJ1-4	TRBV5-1	TGCGCCAGCAGCTTGGAACCCGGACAGGGTAATGAAAAACTGTTTTTT	CASSLEPGQGNEKLFF
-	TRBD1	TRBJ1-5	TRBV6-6	TGTGCCAGCAGCCCGGGACAGAACAATCAGCCCCAGCATTTT	CASSPGQNNQPQHF
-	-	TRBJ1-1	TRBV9	TGTGCCAGCAGCGCCTCCCCAGGGGCGCGAGAAGCTTTCTTT	CASSASPGAREAFF
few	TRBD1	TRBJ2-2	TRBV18	TGTGCCAGCTCAATCACAGGGGGACCCGCCGGGAACGGGGAGCTGTTTTTT	CASSITGGPAGNGELFF
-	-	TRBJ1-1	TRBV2	TGTGCCAGCCGTGGTGTATCCCACACTGAAGCTTTCTTT	CASRGVSHTEAFF
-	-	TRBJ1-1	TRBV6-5	TGTGCCAGCCTCCGGGGGGACACTGAAGCTTTCTTT	CASLRGDTEAFF
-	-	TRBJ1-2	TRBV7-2	TGTGCCAGCAGCTTAGGGGGCCAGTTTCACTATGGCTACACCTTC	CASSLGGQFHYGYTF
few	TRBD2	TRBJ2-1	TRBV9	TGTGCCAGCAGCCCCCGACTAGCGGGAGGGACCGATGAGCAGTTCTTC	CASSPRLAGGTDEQFF
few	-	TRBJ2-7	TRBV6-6	TGTGCCAGCAGTTACCCCGGGGTTCTCTACGAGCAGTACTTC	CASSYPGVLYEQYF
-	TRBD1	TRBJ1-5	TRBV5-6	TGTGCCAGCAGCTTGGCCCAGGGGGCTTGGGGCAATCAGCCCCAGCATTTT	CASSLAQGAWGNQPQHF
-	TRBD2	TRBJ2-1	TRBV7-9	TGTGCCAGCAGCACCGGGACTAGCGCGTTTTGGGGGAGGAATGAGCAGTTCTTC	CASSTGTSAFWGRNEQFF
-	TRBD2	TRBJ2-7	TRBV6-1	TGTGCCAGCAGTGAAGCTAGCGGGAGTTCATACGAGCAGTACTTC	CASSEASGSSYEQYF
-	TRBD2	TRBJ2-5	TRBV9	TGTGCCAGCAGGGTCGGACTAGCGGGGGACGAGACCCAGTACTTC	CASRVGLAGDETQYF
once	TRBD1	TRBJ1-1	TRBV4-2	TGTGCCAGCAGCTTGGGGGACAGGGGGAACACTGAAGCTTTCTTT	CASSLGDRGNTEAFF